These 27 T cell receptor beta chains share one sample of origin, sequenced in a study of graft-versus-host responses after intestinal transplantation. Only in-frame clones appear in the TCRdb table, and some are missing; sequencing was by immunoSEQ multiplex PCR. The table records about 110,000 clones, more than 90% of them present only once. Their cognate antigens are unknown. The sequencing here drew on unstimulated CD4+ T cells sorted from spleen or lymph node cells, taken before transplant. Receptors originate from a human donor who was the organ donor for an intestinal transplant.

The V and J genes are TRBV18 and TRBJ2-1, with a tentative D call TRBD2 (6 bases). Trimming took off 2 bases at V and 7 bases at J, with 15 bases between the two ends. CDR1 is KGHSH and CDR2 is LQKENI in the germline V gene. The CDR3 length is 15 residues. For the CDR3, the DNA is TGTGCCAGCTCACCAAACTTCCTCCGGGGGAATGAGCAGTTCTTC. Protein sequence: CASSPNFLRGNEQFF.

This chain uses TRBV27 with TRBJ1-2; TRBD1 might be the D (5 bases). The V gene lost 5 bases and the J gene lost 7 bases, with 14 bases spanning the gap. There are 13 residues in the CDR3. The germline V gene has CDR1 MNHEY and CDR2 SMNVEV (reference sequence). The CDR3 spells CASSPSGAGGYTF. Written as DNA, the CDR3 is TGTGCCAGCAGTCCCTCCGGGGCGGGTGGCTACACCTTC.

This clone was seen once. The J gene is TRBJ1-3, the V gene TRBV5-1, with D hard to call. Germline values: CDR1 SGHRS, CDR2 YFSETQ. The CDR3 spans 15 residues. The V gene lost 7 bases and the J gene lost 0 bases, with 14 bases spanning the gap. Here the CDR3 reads CASCLQDPSGNTIYF. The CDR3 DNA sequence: TGCGCCAGCTGCCTTCAAGACCCCTCTGGAAACACCATATATTTT.

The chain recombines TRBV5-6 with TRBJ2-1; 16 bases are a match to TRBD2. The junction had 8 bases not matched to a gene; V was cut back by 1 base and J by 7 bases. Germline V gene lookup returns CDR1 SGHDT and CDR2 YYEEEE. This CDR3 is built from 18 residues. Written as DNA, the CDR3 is TGTGCCAGCAGCTTGCCGGGACTAGCGGGAGGGCCAAGAAATGAGCAGTTCTTC. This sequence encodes CASSLPGLAGGPRNEQFF.

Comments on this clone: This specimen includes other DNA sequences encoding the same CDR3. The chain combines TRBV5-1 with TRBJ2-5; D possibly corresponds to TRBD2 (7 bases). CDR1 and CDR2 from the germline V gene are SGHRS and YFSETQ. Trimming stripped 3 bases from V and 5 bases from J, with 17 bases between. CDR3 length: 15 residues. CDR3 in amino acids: CASSSRGGGGETQYF. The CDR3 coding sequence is TGCGCCAGCAGCTCCCGCGGCGGGGGCGGGGAGACCCAGTACTTC.

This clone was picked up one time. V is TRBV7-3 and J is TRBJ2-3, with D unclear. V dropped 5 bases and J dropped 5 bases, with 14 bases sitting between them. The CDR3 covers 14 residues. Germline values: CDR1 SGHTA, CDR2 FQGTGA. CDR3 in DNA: TGTGCCAGCAGCCCTAACCCCGCCGGAGATACGCAGTATTTT. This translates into CASSPNPAGDTQYF.

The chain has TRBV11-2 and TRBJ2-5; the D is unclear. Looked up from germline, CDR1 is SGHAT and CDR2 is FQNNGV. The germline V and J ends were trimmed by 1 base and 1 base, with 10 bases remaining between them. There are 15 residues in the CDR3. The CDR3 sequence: CASSLGRLSQETQYF. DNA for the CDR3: TGTGCCAGCAGCTTAGGCCGACTGAGCCAAGAGACCCAGTACTTC. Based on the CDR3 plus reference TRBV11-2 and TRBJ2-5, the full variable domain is EAGVAQSPRYKIIEKRQSVAFWCNPISGHATLYWYQQILGQGPKLLIQFQNNGVVDDSQLPKDRFSAERLKGVDSTLKIQPAKLEDSAVYLCASSLGRLSQETQYFGPGTRLLVL.

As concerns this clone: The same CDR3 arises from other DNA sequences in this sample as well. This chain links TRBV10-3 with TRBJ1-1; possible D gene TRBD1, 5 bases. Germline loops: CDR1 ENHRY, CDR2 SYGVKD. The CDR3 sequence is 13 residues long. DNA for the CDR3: TGTGCTATCGGTCAGGGAGGGAACACTGAAGCTTTCTTT. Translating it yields CAIGQGGNTEAFF.

The CDR3 DNA reads as TGTGCAAGTCACTTAGCTAGGAGGGGCGAGCAGTACTTC. Its protein product is CASHLARRGEQYF. The chain recombines TRBV12-2 with TRBJ2-7; TRBD2, as called in the table, went unchecked against the DNA. TRBV12-2 has pseudogene status. This CDR3 has 13 residues.

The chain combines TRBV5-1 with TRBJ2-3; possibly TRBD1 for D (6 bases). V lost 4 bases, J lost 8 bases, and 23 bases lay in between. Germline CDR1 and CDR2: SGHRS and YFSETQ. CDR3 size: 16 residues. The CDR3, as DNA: TGCGCCAGCAGCCTGGGGACAAATTTGGATACCTCTACGCAGTATTTT. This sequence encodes CASSLGTNLDTSTQYF.

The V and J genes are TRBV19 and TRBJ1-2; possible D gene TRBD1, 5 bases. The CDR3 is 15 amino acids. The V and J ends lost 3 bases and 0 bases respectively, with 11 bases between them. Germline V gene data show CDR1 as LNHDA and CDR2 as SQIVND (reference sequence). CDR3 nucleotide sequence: TGTGCCAGTAGTATGAGAGGGGCCGCTAACTATGGCTACACCTTC. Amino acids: CASSMRGAANYGYTF.

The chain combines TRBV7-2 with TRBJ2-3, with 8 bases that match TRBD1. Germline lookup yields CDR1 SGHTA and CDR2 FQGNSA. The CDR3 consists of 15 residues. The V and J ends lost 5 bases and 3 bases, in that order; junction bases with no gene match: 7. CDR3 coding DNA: TGTGCCAGCAGCCCCTTGGGACAGGCGACAGATACGCAGTATTTT. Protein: CASSPLGQATDTQYF.

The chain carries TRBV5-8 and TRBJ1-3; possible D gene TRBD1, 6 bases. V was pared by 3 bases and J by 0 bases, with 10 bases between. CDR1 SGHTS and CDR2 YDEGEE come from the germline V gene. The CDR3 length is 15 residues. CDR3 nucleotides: TGTGCCAGCAGCTGGAGAGGGGGCTCTGGAAACACCATATATTTT. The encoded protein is CASSWRGGSGNTIYF. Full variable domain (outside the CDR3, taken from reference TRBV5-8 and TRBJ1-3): EAGVTQSPTHLIKTRGQQATLRCSPISGHTSVYWYQQALGLGLQFLLWYDEGEERNRGNFPPRFSGRQFPNYSSELNVNALELEDSALYLCASSWRGGSGNTIYFGEGSWLTVV.

The CDR3 here is CASSGSGISQETQYF. In DNA form, the CDR3 reads TGTGCCAGCAGCGGCAGCGGGATTAGCCAAGAGACCCAGTACTTC. This chain joins TRBV7-6 and TRBJ2-5; 7 nucleotides match TRBD2. V shed 5 bases and J 1 base; nucleotides not matched to a gene: 7. Germline CDR1 and CDR2: SGHVS and FNYEAQ. This CDR3 contains 15 residues. Variable domain in full (rest from reference TRBV7-6 and TRBJ2-5): GAGVSQSPRYKVTKRGQDVALRCDPISGHVSLYWYRQALGQGPEFLTYFNYEAQQDKSGLPNDRFSAERPEGSISTLTIQRTEQRDSAMYRCASSGSGISQETQYFGPGTRLLVL.

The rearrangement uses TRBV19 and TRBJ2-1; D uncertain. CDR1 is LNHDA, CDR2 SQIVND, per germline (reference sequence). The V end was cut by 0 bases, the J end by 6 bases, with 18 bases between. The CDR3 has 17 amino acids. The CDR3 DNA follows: TGTGCCAGTAGTATAGATCTGTACAGAGAAATCGGCAATGAGCAGTTCTTC. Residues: CASSIDLYREIGNEQFF.

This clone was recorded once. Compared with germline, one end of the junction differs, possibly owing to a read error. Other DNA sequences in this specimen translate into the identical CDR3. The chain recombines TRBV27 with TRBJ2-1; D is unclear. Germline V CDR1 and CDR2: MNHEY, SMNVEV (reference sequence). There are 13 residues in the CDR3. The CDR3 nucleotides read TGCGCCAGCAGTTTGTATAGCTTGAATGAGCAGTTCTTC. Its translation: CASSLYSLNEQFF.

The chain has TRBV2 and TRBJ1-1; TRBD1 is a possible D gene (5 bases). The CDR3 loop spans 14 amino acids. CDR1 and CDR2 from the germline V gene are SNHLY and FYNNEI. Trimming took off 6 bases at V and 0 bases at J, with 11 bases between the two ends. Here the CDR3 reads CASRDRGLNTEAFF. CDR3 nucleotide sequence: TGTGCCAGCAGGGACCGGGGCTTGAACACTGAAGCTTTCTTT.

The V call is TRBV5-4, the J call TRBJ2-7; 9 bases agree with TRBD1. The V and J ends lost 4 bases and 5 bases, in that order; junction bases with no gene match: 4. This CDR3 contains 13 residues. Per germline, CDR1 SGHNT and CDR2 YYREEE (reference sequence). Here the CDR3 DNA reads TGTGCCAGCAGCCGGGACAGGGAGGACGAGCAGTACTTC. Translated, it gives CASSRDREDEQYF.

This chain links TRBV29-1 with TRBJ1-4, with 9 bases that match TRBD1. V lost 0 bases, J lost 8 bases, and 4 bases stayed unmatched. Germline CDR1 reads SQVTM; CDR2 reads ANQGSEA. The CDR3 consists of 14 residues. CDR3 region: CSVEEGQGQEKLFF. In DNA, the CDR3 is TGCAGCGTTGAAGAGGGACAGGGTCAGGAAAAACTGTTTTTT. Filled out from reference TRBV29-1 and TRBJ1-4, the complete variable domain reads SAVISQKPSRDICQRGTSLTIQCQVDSQVTMMFWYRQQPGQSLTLIATANQGSEATYESGFVIDKFPISRPNLTFSTLTVSNMSPEDSSIYLCSVEEGQGQEKLFFGSGTQLSVL.

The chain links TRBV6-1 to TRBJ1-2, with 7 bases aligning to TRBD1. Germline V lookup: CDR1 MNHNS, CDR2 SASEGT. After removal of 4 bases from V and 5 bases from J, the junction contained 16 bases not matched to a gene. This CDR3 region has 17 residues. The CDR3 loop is CASSGGTAGDIGYGYTF. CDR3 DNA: TGTGCCAGCAGTGGAGGGACAGCGGGGGATATCGGGTATGGCTACACCTTC.

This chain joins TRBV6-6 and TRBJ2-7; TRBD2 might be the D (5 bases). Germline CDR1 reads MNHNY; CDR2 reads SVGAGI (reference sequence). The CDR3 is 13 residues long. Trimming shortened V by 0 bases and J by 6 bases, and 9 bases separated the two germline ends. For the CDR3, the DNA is TGTGCCAGCAGTTACTCCGGTCGGGGCGAGCAGTACTTC. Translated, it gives CASSYSGRGEQYF.

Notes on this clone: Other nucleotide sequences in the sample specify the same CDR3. This CDR3 is CASSVASSGNTIYF. CDR3 DNA: TGTGCCAGCAGCGTAGCCAGCTCTGGAAACACCATATATTTT. V usage is TRBV9 and J usage is TRBJ1-3; D is uncertain. Germline V lookup: CDR1 SGDLS, CDR2 YYNGEE. CDR3 length: 14 amino acids. Trimming removed 0 bases from V and 0 bases from J, with 4 bases in between.

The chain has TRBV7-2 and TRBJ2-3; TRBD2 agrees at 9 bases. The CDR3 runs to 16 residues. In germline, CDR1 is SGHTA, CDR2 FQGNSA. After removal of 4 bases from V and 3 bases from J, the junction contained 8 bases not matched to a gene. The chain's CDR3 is CASSSRAGGGTDTQYF. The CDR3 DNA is TGTGCCAGCAGCTCCCGGGCGGGAGGGGGGACAGATACGCAGTATTTT.

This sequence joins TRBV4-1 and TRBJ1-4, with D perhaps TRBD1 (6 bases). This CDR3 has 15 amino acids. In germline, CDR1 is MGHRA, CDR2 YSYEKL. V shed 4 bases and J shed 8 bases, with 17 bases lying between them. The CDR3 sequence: CASSPPGGHLEKLFF. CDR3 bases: TGCGCCAGCAGCCCCCCTGGGGGCCATCTGGAAAAACTGTTTTTT.

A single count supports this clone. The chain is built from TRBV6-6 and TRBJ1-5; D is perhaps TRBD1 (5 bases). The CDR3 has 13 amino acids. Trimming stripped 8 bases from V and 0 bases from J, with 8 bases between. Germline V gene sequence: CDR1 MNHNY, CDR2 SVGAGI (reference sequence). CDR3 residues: CASQGNSNQPQHF. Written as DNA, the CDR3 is TGTGCCAGCCAGGGAAATAGCAATCAGCCCCAGCATTTT.

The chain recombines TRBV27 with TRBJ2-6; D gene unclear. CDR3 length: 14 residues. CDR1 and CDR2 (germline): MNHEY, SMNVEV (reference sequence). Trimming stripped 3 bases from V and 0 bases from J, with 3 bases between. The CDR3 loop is CASSLASGANVLTF. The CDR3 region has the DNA TGTGCCAGCAGTTTGGCCTCTGGGGCCAACGTCCTGACTTTC.

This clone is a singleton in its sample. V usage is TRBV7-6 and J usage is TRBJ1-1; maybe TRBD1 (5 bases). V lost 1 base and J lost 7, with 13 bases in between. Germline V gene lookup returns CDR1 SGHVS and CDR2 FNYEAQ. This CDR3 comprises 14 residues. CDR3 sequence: CASSLVLGPLEAFF. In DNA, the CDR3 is TGTGCCAGCAGCTTAGTCCTGGGACCGCTTGAAGCTTTCTTT.